The 28 T cell receptor beta chains below all came from one sample that was sequenced in a study of blood T cell repertoires in COVID-19. Some clones are missing from TCRdb's copy, which holds only in-frame ones; the method was immunoSEQ multiplex PCR. The sample has roughly 260,000 clones, around 90% seen once; the top ten hold 2% to 2.5%. The source material was peripheral blood. These receptors were collected from a woman aged 45-59 years who had recovered from COVID-19.

The V call is TRBV2, the J call TRBJ2-1, with a weak D call TRBD1 (6 bases). Trimming removed 0 bases at V and 9 bases at J, with 12 bases between. The germline CDR1 and CDR2 sequences are SNHLY and FYNNEI. The CDR3 spans 14 residues. CDR3 nucleotide sequence: TGTGCCAGCAGTGAAGCAAGGGGGTGGCGTGAGCAGTTCTTC. Residues: CASSEARGWREQFF.

The chain couples TRBV11-2 to TRBJ2-7; D gene uncertain. Per germline, CDR1 SGHAT and CDR2 FQNNGV. V was clipped by 2 bases and J by 3 bases, with 17 bases between them. The CDR3 totals 16 residues. CDR3 residues: CASSLSPAINFYEQYF. The CDR3 DNA reads as TGTGCCAGCAGCTTATCGCCTGCTATTAACTTCTACGAGCAGTACTTC.

This chain connects TRBV7-8 to TRBJ2-7, with D maybe TRBD2 (5 bases). Trimming left V 4 bases short and J 0 bases short, with 10 bases between. Germline V gives CDR1 SGHVS, CDR2 FQNEAQ. This CDR3 spans 14 amino acids. The CDR3 is CASSSPGVSYEQYF. The DNA of the CDR3 is TGTGCCAGCAGCTCCCCCGGGGTCTCCTACGAGCAGTACTTC.

J is TRBJ1-2 and V is TRBV10-3; D gene uncertain. V was shortened by 8 bases and J by 4 bases, with 8 bases between the two germline ends. The CDR3 extends over 11 amino acids. The germline gives CDR1 ENHRY, CDR2 SYGVKD. CDR3 in DNA: TGTGCCATCCAAAATTCCTATGGCTACACCTTC. Amino acid sequence: CAIQNSYGYTF.

The chain recombines TRBV4-2 with TRBJ1-2; maybe TRBD1 (6 bases). V lost 5 bases and J lost 2, with 15 bases in between. The CDR3 has 15 residues. Germline-derived CDR1 and CDR2 are LGHNA and YNFKEQ. CDR3 amino acids: CASSSWTAINYGYTF. The CDR3 DNA sequence: TGTGCCAGCAGCTCCTGGACAGCCATCAACTATGGCTACACCTTC.

V is TRBV9 and J is TRBJ1-2, with a tentative D call TRBD1 (5 bases). CDR1 and CDR2 (germline): SGDLS, YYNGEE. The CDR3 length is 15 residues. V lost 0 bases and J lost 4, with 13 bases in between. The CDR3 loop reads CASSVAWGVSYGYTF. The CDR3 DNA reads as TGTGCCAGCAGCGTAGCGTGGGGGGTATCCTATGGCTACACCTTC.

This clone was observed a handful of times. The chain carries TRBV18 and TRBJ2-7, with TRBD2 identical over 10 bases. The CDR3 extends over 13 amino acids. Germline assignment: CDR1 KGHSH and CDR2 LQKENI. The trim removed 3 bases at V and 5 bases at J, leaving 1 base unmatched. The CDR3 reads CASSPGLANEQYF. CDR3 DNA sequence: TGTGCCAGCTCACCGGGACTAGCGAACGAGCAGTACTTC.

V is TRBV5-6 and J is TRBJ2-1; 11 bases align to TRBD2. V lost 1 base to trimming and J lost 7 bases; unmatched junction nucleotides: 10. The CDR3 runs 17 residues. Germline CDR1 is SGHDT and CDR2 is YYEEEE. The CDR3 spells CASSLSPRLAGLNEQFF. CDR3 nucleotides: TGTGCCAGCAGCTTGTCCCCCAGACTAGCGGGGCTTAATGAGCAGTTCTTC.

The genes are TRBV7-2 and TRBJ2-2; TRBD2 matches at 9 bases. This CDR3 comprises 16 residues. Looked up from germline, CDR1 is SGHTA and CDR2 is FQGNSA. Losses at the gene ends were 3 bases for V and 7 bases for J; bases not matched to a gene: 9. CDR3: CASSFIGTSLGGELFF. The DNA for the CDR3 is TGTGCCAGCAGCTTTATTGGGACTAGCCTCGGCGGGGAGCTGTTTTTT.

The J gene is TRBJ2-2, the V gene TRBV7-6; 7 bases are a match to TRBD1. With 6 bases clipped from V and 3 bases from J, the junction kept 13 bases outside the gene matches. CDR1 is SGHVS, CDR2 FNYEAQ, per germline. The CDR3 extends over 17 amino acids. CDR3 nucleotides: TGTGCCAGCAGATCACATCCAAGGGGGCGGTACACCGGGGAGCTGTTTTTT. Protein: CASRSHPRGRYTGELFF.

As to this clone: Additional DNA sequences in this sample encode the identical CDR3. This rearrangement joins TRBV5-1 to TRBJ1-1, with D hard to call. From germline, CDR1 is SGHRS and CDR2 YFSETQ. Trimming removed 0 bases from V and 1 base from J, with 4 bases in between. This CDR3 contains 13 residues. CDR3 nucleotide sequence: TGCGCCAGCAGCTTGGTCCGGAACACTGAAGCTTTCTTT. It yields the protein CASSLVRNTEAFF.

V usage is TRBV5-4 and J usage is TRBJ1-2, with D perhaps matching TRBD1 (6 bases). V dropped 4 bases and J dropped 10 bases, with 20 bases sitting between them. The CDR3 is made up of 14 amino acids. Germline V gives CDR1 SGHNT, CDR2 YYREEE (reference sequence). The CDR3 loop reads CASSRGALLGDYTF. The CDR3 bases are TGTGCCAGCAGCCGGGGGGCCCTACTGGGTGACTACACCTTC.

The rearrangement uses TRBV18 and TRBJ1-2, with TRBD1 matching over 9 bases. After removal of 4 bases from V and 2 bases from J, the junction contained 2 bases not matched to a gene. The germline V gene has CDR1 KGHSH and CDR2 LQKENI. The CDR3 covers 14 residues. The CDR3, as DNA: TGTGCCAGCTCACGGGACAGGGAAAACTATGGCTACACCTTC. As protein: CASSRDRENYGYTF.

This clone occurred a few times. The V and J genes are TRBV2 and TRBJ2-7; D is possibly TRBD2 (5 bases). Per the germline V gene, CDR1 is SNHLY and CDR2 is FYNNEI. The CDR3 consists of 15 residues. V lost 1 base to trimming and J lost 1 base, with 11 bases between them. CDR3 nucleotide sequence: TGTGCCAGCAGTGAAGTGGACTCGGCTTCCTACGAGCAGTACTTC. This gives the protein CASSEVDSASYEQYF.

The chain combines TRBV2 with TRBJ2-5; TRBD2 might be the D (5 bases). From germline, CDR1 is SNHLY and CDR2 FYNNEI. Trimming shortened V by 7 bases and J by 0 bases, and 9 bases separated the two germline ends. This CDR3 spans 13 amino acids. The CDR3, as DNA: TGTGCCAGCAAGAGGGAGTACCAAGAGACCCAGTACTTC. Translation: CASKREYQETQYF.

The chain combines TRBV6-2 or TRBV6-3 with TRBJ1-4; no clear D. The length of the CDR3 is 12 residues. V was pared by 2 bases and J by 8 bases, with 6 bases between. Germline V lookup: CDR1 MNHEY, CDR2 SVGEGT. CDR3 nucleotides: TGTGCCAGCAGTTACCTTCGGGAAAAACTGTTTTTT. It codes for CASSYLREKLFF.

J is TRBJ2-1 and V is TRBV6-6; no clear D gene. This CDR3 is built from 11 residues. The germline V gene has CDR1 MNHNY and CDR2 SVGAGI (reference sequence). V was pared by 7 bases and J by 4 bases, with 5 bases between. CDR3 nucleotide sequence: TGTGCCAGCAAGAGTTACAATGAGCAGTTCTTC. It encodes CASKSYNEQFF.

The rearrangement links TRBV4-1 to TRBJ2-7; 7 bases map to TRBD1. J gave up 1 base and V 2 bases, and 5 bases lay outside the gene matches. Per the germline V gene, CDR1 is MGHRA and CDR2 is YSYEKL. The CDR3 is 15 amino acids. This chain's CDR3 is CASSQYRGISYEQYF. The CDR3 coding sequence is TGCGCCAGCAGCCAATACAGGGGTATATCCTACGAGCAGTACTTC.

The chain has TRBV5-1 and TRBJ1-1, with a possible D match to TRBD1 (6 bases). Trimming stripped 4 bases from V and 3 bases from J, with 10 bases between. Germline values: CDR1 SGHRS, CDR2 YFSETQ. This CDR3 has 13 residues. The CDR3 DNA reads as TGCGCCAGCAGCGCCACAGGGTACACTGAAGCTTTCTTT. Protein sequence: CASSATGYTEAFF.

The rearrangement joins TRBV7-2 to TRBJ2-1; 11 positions match TRBD2. The J segment lost 9 bases and the V segment lost 4 bases, leaving 11 bases of the junction unmatched. From germline, CDR1 is SGHTA and CDR2 FQGNSA. The CDR3 length is 16 residues. The CDR3 here is CASSSNGPGLAGEQFF. The CDR3 bases are TGTGCCAGCAGCTCGAACGGCCCTGGACTAGCGGGTGAGCAGTTCTTC.

The chain joins TRBV18 to TRBJ2-1; 7 bases are shared with TRBD1. The length of the CDR3 is 16 residues. The trim removed 2 bases at V and 6 bases at J, leaving 10 bases unmatched. The germline V gene encodes CDR1 KGHSH and CDR2 LQKENI. DNA of the CDR3: TGTGCCAGCTCACCATGGGTCAGGGGGTTCCTCAATGAGCAGTTCTTC. Protein sequence: CASSPWVRGFLNEQFF.

The genes are TRBV7-9 and TRBJ1-1; D might be TRBD1 (6 bases). Trimming left V 5 bases short and J 7 bases short, with 23 bases between. CDR1 SEHNR and CDR2 FQNEAQ come from the germline V gene (reference sequence). The CDR3 sequence is 16 residues long. CDR3 in DNA: TGTGCCAGCAGCCCCGGGGGGGGCCAGGGGAGGGTTGAAGCTTTCTTT. Its translation: CASSPGGGQGRVEAFF.

This chain joins TRBV29-1 and TRBJ1-2; D ambiguous. V was trimmed by 6 bases and J by 6 bases, leaving 11 bases between them. The CDR3 length is 11 residues. Looked up from germline, CDR1 is SQVTM and CDR2 is ANQGSEA. The CDR3 coding sequence is TGCAGCGTCCGCCCGGTCGATGGCTACACCTTC. This encodes CSVRPVDGYTF.

This clone came up once. Different DNA sequences within this sample yield the same CDR3. The chain employs TRBV5-1 and TRBJ1-1, with TRBD1 identical over 7 bases. V gave up 2 bases and J gave up 0 bases; unmatched junction bases: 1. The CDR3 spans 14 residues. Germline CDR1 SGHRS, CDR2 YFSETQ. DNA of the CDR3: TGCGCCAGCAGCTTAACAGGGGTGAACACTGAAGCTTTCTTT. Protein product: CASSLTGVNTEAFF. Full variable domain (remainder filled in from reference TRBV5-1 and TRBJ1-1): KAGVTQTPRYLIKTRGQQVTLSCSPISGHRSVSWYQQTPGQGLQFLFEYFSETQRNKGNFPGRFSGRQFSNSRSEMNVSTLELGDSALYLCASSLTGVNTEAFFGQGTRLTVV.

This clone was seen just once. This chain joins TRBV13 and TRBJ2-7; TRBD1 matches at 7 bases. Germline V CDR1 and CDR2: PRHDT, FYEKMQ (reference sequence). The V gene end was trimmed by 0 bases and the J gene end by 3 bases; junction bases not matched to a gene: 8. The CDR3 extends over 16 amino acids. This CDR3 reads CASSLGSGAGGYEQYF. The CDR3 coding sequence is TGTGCCAGCAGCTTAGGGTCCGGGGCAGGGGGCTACGAGCAGTACTTC.

The rearrangement joins TRBV15 to TRBJ2-2; 9 bases match TRBD1. Trimming took 4 bases from V and 8 from J; bases not matched to a gene: 11. Germline loops: CDR1 LNHNV, CDR2 YYDKDF (reference sequence). CDR3 length: 16 residues. The CDR3 is CATSTAGTGSNGELFF. The CDR3 DNA follows: TGTGCCACCAGCACTGCCGGGACAGGGAGTAATGGGGAGCTGTTTTTT.

The chain uses TRBV6-2 or TRBV6-3 and TRBJ1-1, with a tentative D call TRBD1 (5 bases). CDR1 and CDR2 (germline): MNHEY, SVGEGT. The CDR3 totals 14 residues. Trimming removed 6 bases at V and 1 base at J, with 12 bases between. In DNA, the CDR3 is TGTGCCAGCAGCTGGGTCGGGGGGAACACTGAAGCTTTCTTT. Translation: CASSWVGGNTEAFF.

V and J are TRBV5-6 and TRBJ1-1; D possibly corresponds to TRBD1 (5 bases). In germline, CDR1 is SGHDT, CDR2 YYEEEE. Trimming stripped 2 bases from V and 0 bases from J, with 11 bases between. The CDR3 has 15 residues. DNA for the CDR3: TGTGCCAGCAGCTTAGGAAACAGGTTGAACACTGAAGCTTTCTTT. Its protein product is CASSLGNRLNTEAFF.